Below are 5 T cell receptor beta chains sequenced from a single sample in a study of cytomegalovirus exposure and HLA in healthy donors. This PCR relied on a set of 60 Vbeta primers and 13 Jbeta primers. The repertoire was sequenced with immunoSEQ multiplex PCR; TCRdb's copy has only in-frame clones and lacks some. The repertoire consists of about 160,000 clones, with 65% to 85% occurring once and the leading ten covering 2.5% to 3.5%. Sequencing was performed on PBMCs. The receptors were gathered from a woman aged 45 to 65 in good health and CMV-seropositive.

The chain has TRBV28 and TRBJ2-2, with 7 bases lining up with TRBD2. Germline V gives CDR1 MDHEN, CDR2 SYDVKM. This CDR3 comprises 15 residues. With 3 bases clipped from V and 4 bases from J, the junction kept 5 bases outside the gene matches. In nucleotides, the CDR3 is TGTGCCAGCAGTTTGGGGGGGGGAGGCACCGGGGAGCTGTTTTTT. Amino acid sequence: CASSLGGGGTGELFF.

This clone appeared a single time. CDR3 protein: CASSPGQGEGNTEAFF. CDR3 bases: TGCGCCAGCAGTCCAGGACAGGGGGAGGGGAACACTGAAGCTTTCTTT. The rearrangement links TRBV10-1 to TRBJ1-1, with 10 bases identical to TRBD1. The germline gives CDR1 WNHNN, CDR2 SYGVQD (reference sequence). This CDR3 is 16 amino acids long. The V segment lost 5 bases and the J segment 1 base; nucleotides outside the gene matches: 7.

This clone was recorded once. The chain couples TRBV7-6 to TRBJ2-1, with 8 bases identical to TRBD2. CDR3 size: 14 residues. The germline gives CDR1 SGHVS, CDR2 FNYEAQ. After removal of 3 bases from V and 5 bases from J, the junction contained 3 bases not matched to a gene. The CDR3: CASSLAGGDNEQFF. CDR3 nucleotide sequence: TGTGCCAGCAGCTTGGCGGGGGGTGACAATGAGCAGTTCTTC.

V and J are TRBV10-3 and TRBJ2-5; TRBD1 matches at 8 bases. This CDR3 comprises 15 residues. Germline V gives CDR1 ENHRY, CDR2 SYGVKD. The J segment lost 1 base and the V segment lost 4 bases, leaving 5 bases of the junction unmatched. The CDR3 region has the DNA TGTGCCATCAGTGGGACAGGGAGTCGCCAAGAGACCCAGTACTTC. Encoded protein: CAISGTGSRQETQYF.

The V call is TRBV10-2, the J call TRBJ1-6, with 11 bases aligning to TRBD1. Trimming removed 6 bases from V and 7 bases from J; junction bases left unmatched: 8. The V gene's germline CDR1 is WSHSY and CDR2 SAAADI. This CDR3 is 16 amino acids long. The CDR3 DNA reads TGCGCCAGCAGAGACCGGACAGGGGGCTTAAATTCACCCCTCCACTTT. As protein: CASRDRTGGLNSPLHF.